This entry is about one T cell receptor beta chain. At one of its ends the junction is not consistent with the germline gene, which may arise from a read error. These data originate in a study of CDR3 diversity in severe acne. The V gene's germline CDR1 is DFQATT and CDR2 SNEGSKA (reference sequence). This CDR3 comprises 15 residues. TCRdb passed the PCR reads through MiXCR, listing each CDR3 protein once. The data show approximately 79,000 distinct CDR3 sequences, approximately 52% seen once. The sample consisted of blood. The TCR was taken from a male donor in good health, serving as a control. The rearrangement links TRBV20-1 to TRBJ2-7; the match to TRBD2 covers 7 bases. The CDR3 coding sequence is TGCAGTGCTAGAGGCGAGCGGGGATCCTCCTACGAGCAGTGCTTC. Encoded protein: CSARGERGSSYEQCF.